The sequence of this T cell receptor (beta chain) was determined in a study of shared clonotypes between healthy human individuals. V was cut by 3 bases and J by 1 base, with 6 bases left in between. CDR3 length equals 13 residues. Germline-derived CDR1 and CDR2 are MNHEY and SMNVEV (reference sequence). Sequencing of unsorted PBMC DNA was carried out using ten immunoSEQ deep assay plates. Assay: immunoSEQ multiplex PCR; the TCRdb copy retains only in-frame clones and omits some. The sample carries approximately 440,000 clones, about 74% recorded once. This clonotype originated in a woman aged 40 to 49 in good health. Some clones in this sample may be carry-over from other donors' samples. The V and J genes are TRBV27 and TRBJ1-1; no definite D call. The sample was PBMCs. CDR3 DNA sequence: TGTGCCAGCAGTTTCTACTGGAACACTGAAGCTTTCTTT. Translation: CASSFYWNTEAFF.